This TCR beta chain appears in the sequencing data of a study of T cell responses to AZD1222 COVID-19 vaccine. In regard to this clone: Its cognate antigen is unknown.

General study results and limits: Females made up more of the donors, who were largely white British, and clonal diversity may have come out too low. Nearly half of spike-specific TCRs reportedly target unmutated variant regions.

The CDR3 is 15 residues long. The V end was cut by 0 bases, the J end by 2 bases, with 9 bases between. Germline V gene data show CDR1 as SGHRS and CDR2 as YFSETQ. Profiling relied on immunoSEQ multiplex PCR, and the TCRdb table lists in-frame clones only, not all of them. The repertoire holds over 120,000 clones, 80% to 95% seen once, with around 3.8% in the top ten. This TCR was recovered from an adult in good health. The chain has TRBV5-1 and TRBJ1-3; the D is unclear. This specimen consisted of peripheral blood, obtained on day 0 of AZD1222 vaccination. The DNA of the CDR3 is TGCGCCAGCAGCTTGGACAACGGGCCTGGAAACACCATATATTTT. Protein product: CASSLDNGPGNTIYF.